The 2 T cell receptor beta chains presented below share a single source sample, sequenced in a study of neurological immune-mediated disorders. TCRdb itself ran the 5' RACE reads through MiXCR, one entry per CDR3 protein. The profile shows roughly 80,000 distinct CDR3 sequences, about 9.4% of them singletons. The sample consisted of PBMCs. These receptors all stem from a man aged 35 to 55 in good health.

In this sample, this clonotype turned up many times. The genes are TRBV5-5 and TRBJ2-2; TRBD1 aligns across 8 bases. CDR1 is SGHKS, CDR2 YYEKEE, per germline (reference sequence). J was trimmed by 1 base and V by 2 bases; bases with no gene match: 4. The CDR3 runs to 16 residues. The CDR3 DNA is TGTGCCAGCAGCTTAACGACAGGGGTGAACACCGGGGAGCTGTTTTTT. Translating it yields CASSLTTGVNTGELFF.

The chain carries TRBV12-3 or TRBV12-4 and TRBJ2-1; 8 positions agree with TRBD1. J was trimmed by 0 bases and V by 8 bases; bases with no gene match: 12. The CDR3 covers 17 residues. The CDR3 DNA reads TGTGCCAGCGAGGGCAGGGGGCGAACTAGCTCCTACAATGAGCAGTTCTTC. Encoded protein: CASEGRGRTSSYNEQFF.